The next 8 T cell receptor beta chains were all read from a single sample in a study of cytomegalovirus exposure and HLA in healthy donors. It was with 60 Vbeta and 13 Jbeta primers that the PCR ran. Assay used: immunoSEQ multiplex PCR; TCRdb lists only in-frame clones, some missing. The table lists about 120,000 clones, roughly 80% of them singletons, with approximately 10% in the top ten. Sequencing used PBMCs. All receptors come from a man younger than 45 in good health and CMV-seropositive.

The rearrangement links TRBV5-1 to TRBJ2-5, with D maybe TRBD2 (6 bases). The CDR3 extends over 15 amino acids. V was shortened by 0 bases and J by 4 bases, with 13 bases between the two germline ends. Germline V gene lookup returns CDR1 SGHRS and CDR2 YFSETQ. CDR3 sequence reads: CASSLAYGGRETQYF. In DNA form, the CDR3 reads TGCGCCAGCAGCTTGGCCTACGGGGGACGAGAGACCCAGTACTTC.

V usage is TRBV14 and J usage is TRBJ2-1; 7 bases match TRBD2. The CDR3 totals 14 residues. J gave up 6 bases and V 4 bases, and 6 bases lay outside the gene matches. Germline V gives CDR1 SGHDN, CDR2 FVKESK. CDR3 DNA: TGTGCCAGCAGCCGTCCGGGGAGGGGCAATGAGCAGTTCTTC. It specifies CASSRPGRGNEQFF.

This chain joins TRBV5-4 and TRBJ1-1; TRBD1 might be the D (5 bases). Germline V gene sequence: CDR1 SGHNT, CDR2 YYREEE (reference sequence). Deletions cut 2 bases from V and 0 bases from J, with 11 bases between. The CDR3 totals 15 residues. The CDR3 protein is CASSFMTELNTEAFF. The DNA for the CDR3 is TGTGCCAGCAGCTTTATGACAGAGTTGAACACTGAAGCTTTCTTT.

The gene calls are TRBV7-2 and TRBJ2-5; 9 positions agree with TRBD2. Germline CDR1 reads SGHTA; CDR2 reads FQGNSA. V lost 4 bases, J lost 5 bases, and 14 bases stayed unmatched. This CDR3 is 17 amino acids long. Here the CDR3 reads CASSSFGGGRAQETQYF. CDR3 nucleotides: TGTGCCAGCAGCTCCTTTGGTGGCGGGAGGGCCCAGGAGACCCAGTACTTC.

The CDR3 spells CASSYLAASYEQYF. The DNA of the CDR3 is TGTGCCAGCAGTTACCTAGCGGCTTCCTACGAGCAGTACTTC. V usage is TRBV6-5 and J usage is TRBJ2-7; 7 nucleotides align to TRBD2. Germline CDR1 and CDR2: MNHEY and SVGAGI. This CDR3 is built from 14 residues. V lost 2 bases to trimming and J lost 1 base; unmatched junction nucleotides: 2.

This clone turned up a few times. The CDR3 DNA reads as TGTGCCAGCAGCAAACTACGAACAGGACTAGCGGGCTCCTACGAGCAGTACTTC. The encoded protein is CASSKLRTGLAGSYEQYF. The gene calls are TRBV27 and TRBJ2-7; TRBD2 aligns across 11 bases. Trimming took 6 bases from V and 0 from J; bases not matched to a gene: 13. Germline values: CDR1 MNHEY, CDR2 SMNVEV (reference sequence). CDR3 length: 18 residues.

The CDR3 here is CAIGTGQVNTEAFF. CDR3 DNA: TGTGCCATCGGCACCGGACAAGTAAACACTGAAGCTTTCTTT. The V and J genes are TRBV10-3 and TRBJ1-1, with D possibly TRBD1 on 5 matching bases. Deletions cut 8 bases from V and 2 bases from J, with 15 bases between. The germline V gene encodes CDR1 ENHRY and CDR2 SYGVKD. The CDR3 covers 14 residues.

The chain couples TRBV7-6 to TRBJ1-1; 8 bases fit TRBD1. Germline-derived CDR1 and CDR2 are SGHVS and FNYEAQ. V dropped 6 bases and J dropped 8; count of bases not matched to a gene: 8. The CDR3 contains 13 residues. CDR3 loop: CASSGQGLVEAFF. CDR3 DNA sequence: TGTGCCAGCAGTGGACAGGGTTTAGTGGAAGCTTTCTTT.